What follows are 9 T cell receptor beta chains derived from one specimen sequenced in a study of T cell changes during pregnancy in multiple sclerosis. TCRdb's copy holds only in-frame clones and misses some; the assay was immunoSEQ multiplex PCR. The sample yields around 40,000 clones, roughly nine tenths seen once. The sequenced sample was CD4+ T cells from peripheral blood mononuclear cells, obtained in the first trimester of pregnancy. These receptors came from a female donor with multiple sclerosis, enrolled in a pregnancy study.

V and J are TRBV25-1 and TRBJ1-1; 11 positions agree with TRBD1. J gave up 4 bases and V 5 bases, and 9 bases lay outside the gene matches. In germline, CDR1 is MGHDK, CDR2 SYGVNS. The CDR3 loop spans 16 amino acids. CDR3 in DNA: TGTGCCAGCAGTATCGCCTCCGGGACAGGGGGCACTGAAGCTTTCTTT. The encoded protein is CASSIASGTGGTEAFF.

V usage is TRBV5-1 and J usage is TRBJ1-1, with D possibly TRBD1 on 6 matching bases. The V end was cut by 1 base, the J end by 0 bases, with 7 bases between. Germline assignment: CDR1 SGHRS and CDR2 YFSETQ. This CDR3 is 14 amino acids long. CDR3 sequence: CASSLQGMNTEAFF. In DNA form, the CDR3 reads TGCGCCAGCAGCTTGCAGGGGATGAACACTGAAGCTTTCTTT.

The J gene is TRBJ1-2, the V gene TRBV7-2, with D unclear. CDR1 SGHTA and CDR2 FQGNSA come from the germline V gene. V lost 3 bases, J lost 2 bases, and 10 bases lay in between. CDR3 length: 14 amino acids. CDR3 nucleotides: TGTGCCAGCAGCTTTCCACAGAGAAACTATGGCTACACCTTC. Protein sequence: CASSFPQRNYGYTF.

The genes are TRBV6-1 and TRBJ1-4; D is perhaps TRBD1 (5 bases). CDR1 and CDR2 (germline): MNHNS, SASEGT. Trimming took off 8 bases at V and 8 bases at J, with 12 bases between the two ends. CDR3 size: 12 residues. The CDR3 reads CASSGPWEKLFF. In DNA, the CDR3 is TGTGCCAGCTCAGGGCCTTGGGAAAAACTGTTTTTT.

V and J are TRBV29-1 and TRBJ2-1; the match to TRBD2 covers 12 bases. V shed 0 bases and J 4 bases; nucleotides not matched to a gene: 7. This CDR3 region has 17 residues. Germline V gene sequence: CDR1 SQVTM, CDR2 ANQGSEA. CDR3 loop: CSVEELPLAGGYNEQFF. The CDR3 coding sequence is TGCAGCGTTGAAGAACTACCTCTAGCGGGAGGGTACAATGAGCAGTTCTTC.

This chain connects TRBV9 to TRBJ2-3; 10 nucleotides agree with TRBD2. CDR1 is SGDLS and CDR2 is YYNGEE in the germline V gene. The CDR3 totals 15 residues. J was trimmed by 2 bases and V by 5 bases; bases with no gene match: 5. CDR3 residues: CASSRTSGPTDTQYF. CDR3 nucleotide sequence: TGTGCCAGCAGTAGGACTAGCGGACCCACAGATACGCAGTATTTT.

The chain employs TRBV7-2 and TRBJ1-1, with D perhaps TRBD1 (5 bases). Germline assignment: CDR1 SGHTA and CDR2 FQGNSA. The CDR3 loop spans 13 amino acids. The germline V and J ends were trimmed by 5 bases and 7 bases, with 14 bases remaining between them. The DNA for the CDR3 is TGTGCCAGCAGCCTCAGGGCCGGTGATGAAGCTTTCTTT. Its translation is CASSLRAGDEAFF.

The rearrangement links TRBV28 to TRBJ2-1; 7 bases are shared with TRBD1. J gave up 3 bases and V 4 bases, and 6 bases lay outside the gene matches. Germline CDR1 is MDHEN and CDR2 is SYDVKM. CDR3 length equals 15 residues. The CDR3 nucleotides are TGTGCCAGCAGTTCGAGACAGGGATTCTACAATGAGCAGTTCTTC. Translating gives CASSSRQGFYNEQFF.

This sequence joins TRBV7-3 and TRBJ2-5, with TRBD2 matching over 14 bases. V was pared by 5 bases and J by 4 bases, with 6 bases of the junction left unmatched. The germline gives CDR1 SGHTA, CDR2 FQGTGA. The CDR3 loop spans 16 amino acids. CDR3 loop: CASSPGLAGAGETQYF. Written as DNA, the CDR3 is TGTGCCAGCAGCCCGGGACTAGCGGGGGCGGGAGAGACCCAGTACTTC.